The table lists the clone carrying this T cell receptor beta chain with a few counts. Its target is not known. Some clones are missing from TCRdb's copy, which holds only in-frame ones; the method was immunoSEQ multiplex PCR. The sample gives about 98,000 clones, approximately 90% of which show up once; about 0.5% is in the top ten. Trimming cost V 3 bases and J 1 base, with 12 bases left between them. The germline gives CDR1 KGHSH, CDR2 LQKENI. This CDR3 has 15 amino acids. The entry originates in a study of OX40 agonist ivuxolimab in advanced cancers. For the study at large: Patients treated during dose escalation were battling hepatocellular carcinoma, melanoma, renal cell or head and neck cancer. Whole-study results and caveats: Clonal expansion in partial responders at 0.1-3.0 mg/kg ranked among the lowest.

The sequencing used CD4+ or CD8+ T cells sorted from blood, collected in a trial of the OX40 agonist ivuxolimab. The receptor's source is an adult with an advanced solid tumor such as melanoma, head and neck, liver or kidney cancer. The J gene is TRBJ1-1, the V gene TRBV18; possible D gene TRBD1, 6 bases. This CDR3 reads CASSPLKGENTEAFF. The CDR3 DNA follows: TGTGCCAGCTCACCTCTTAAGGGGGAGAACACTGAAGCTTTCTTT.